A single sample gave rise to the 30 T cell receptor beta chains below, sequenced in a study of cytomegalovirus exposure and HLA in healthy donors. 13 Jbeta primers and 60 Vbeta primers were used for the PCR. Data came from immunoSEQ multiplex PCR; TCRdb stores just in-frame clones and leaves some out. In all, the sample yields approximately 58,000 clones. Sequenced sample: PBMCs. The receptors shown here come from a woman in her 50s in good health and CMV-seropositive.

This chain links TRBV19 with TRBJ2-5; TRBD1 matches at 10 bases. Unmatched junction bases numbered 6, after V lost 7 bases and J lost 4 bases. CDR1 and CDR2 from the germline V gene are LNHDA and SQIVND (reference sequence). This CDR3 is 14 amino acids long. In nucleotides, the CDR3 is TGTGCCAGTAAAAACCGGGACAGGGGAGAGACCCAGTACTTC. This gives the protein CASKNRDRGETQYF.

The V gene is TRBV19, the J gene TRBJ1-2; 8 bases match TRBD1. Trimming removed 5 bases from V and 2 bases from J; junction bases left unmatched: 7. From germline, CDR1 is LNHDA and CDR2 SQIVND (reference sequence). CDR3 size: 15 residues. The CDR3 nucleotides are TGTGCCAGTAGTGCTCCGGGACAGGCCAACTATGGCTACACCTTC. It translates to CASSAPGQANYGYTF.

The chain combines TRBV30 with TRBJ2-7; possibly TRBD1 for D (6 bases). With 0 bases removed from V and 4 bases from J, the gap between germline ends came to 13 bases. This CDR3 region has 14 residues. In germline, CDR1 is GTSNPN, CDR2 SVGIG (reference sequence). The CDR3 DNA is TGTGCCTGGAGTGTAGGGGGAGTCACATACGAGCAGTACTTC. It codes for CAWSVGGVTYEQYF.

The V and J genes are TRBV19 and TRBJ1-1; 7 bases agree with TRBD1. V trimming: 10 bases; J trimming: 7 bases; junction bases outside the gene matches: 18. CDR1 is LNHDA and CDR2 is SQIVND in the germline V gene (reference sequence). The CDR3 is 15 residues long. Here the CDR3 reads CATRIAGTAEHEAFF. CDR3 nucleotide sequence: TGTGCCACCCGCATCGCTGGGACAGCCGAGCATGAAGCTTTCTTT.

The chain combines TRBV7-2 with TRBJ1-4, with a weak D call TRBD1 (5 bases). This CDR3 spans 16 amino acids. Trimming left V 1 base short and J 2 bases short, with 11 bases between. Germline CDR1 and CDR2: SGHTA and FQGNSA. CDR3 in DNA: TGTGCCAGCAGCTTAGACGGGGGAGTCACTAATGAAAAACTGTTTTTT. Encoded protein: CASSLDGGVTNEKLFF.

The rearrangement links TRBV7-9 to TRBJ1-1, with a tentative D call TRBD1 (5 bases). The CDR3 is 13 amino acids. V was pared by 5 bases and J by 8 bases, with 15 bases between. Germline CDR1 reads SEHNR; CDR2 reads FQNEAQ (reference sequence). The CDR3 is CASSPQGGREAFF. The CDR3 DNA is TGTGCCAGCAGCCCTCAGGGTGGGCGCGAAGCTTTCTTT.

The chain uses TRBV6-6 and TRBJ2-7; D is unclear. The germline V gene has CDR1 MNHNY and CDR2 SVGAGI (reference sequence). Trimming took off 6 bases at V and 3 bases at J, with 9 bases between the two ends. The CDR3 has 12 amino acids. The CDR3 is CASRSDSYEQYF. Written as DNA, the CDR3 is TGTGCCAGCAGATCTGATAGCTACGAGCAGTACTTC.

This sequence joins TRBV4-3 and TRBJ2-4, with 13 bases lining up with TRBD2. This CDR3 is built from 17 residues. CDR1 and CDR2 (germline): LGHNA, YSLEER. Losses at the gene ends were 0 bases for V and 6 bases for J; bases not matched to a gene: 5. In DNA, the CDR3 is TGCGCCAGCAGCCAAGATCTAAGGACTAGCGGGGGAAACATTCAGTACTTC. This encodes CASSQDLRTSGGNIQYF.

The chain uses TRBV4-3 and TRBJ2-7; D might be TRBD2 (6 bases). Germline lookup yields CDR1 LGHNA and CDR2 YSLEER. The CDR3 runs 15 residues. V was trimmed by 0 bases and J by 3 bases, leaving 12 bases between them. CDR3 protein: CASSQDGGSNYEQYF. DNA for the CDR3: TGCGCCAGCAGCCAAGATGGGGGGTCCAACTACGAGCAGTACTTC.

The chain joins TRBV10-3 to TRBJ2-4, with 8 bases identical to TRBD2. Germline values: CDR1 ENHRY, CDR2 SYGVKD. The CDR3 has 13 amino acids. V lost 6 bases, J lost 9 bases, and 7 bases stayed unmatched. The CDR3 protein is CAIRPGLAPIQYF. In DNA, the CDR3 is TGTGCCATCAGGCCAGGACTAGCCCCCATTCAGTACTTC.

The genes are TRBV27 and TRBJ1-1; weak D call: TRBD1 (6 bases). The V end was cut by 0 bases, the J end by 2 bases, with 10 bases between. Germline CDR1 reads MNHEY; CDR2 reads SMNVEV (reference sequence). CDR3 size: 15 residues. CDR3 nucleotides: TGTGCCAGCAGTTTATCGAGGACAGCTAACACTGAAGCTTTCTTT. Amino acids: CASSLSRTANTEAFF.

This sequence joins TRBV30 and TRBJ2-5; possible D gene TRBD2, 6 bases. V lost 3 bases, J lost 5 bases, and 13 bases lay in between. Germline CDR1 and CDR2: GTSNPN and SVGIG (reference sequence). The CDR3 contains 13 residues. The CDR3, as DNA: TGTGCCTGGAGCGGGGGTCTGCAGGAGACCCAGTACTTC. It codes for CAWSGGLQETQYF.

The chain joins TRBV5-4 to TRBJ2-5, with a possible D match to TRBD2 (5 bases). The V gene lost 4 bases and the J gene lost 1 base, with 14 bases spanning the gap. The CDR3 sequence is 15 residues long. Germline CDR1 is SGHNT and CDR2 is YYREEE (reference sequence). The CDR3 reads CASSPWRATQETQYF. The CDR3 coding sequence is TGTGCCAGCAGCCCCTGGCGGGCGACCCAAGAGACCCAGTACTTC.

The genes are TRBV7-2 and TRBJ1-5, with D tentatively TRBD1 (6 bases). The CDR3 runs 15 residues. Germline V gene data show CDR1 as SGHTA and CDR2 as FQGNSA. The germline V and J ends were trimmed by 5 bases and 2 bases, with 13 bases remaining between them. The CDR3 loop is CASSLEGGGNQPQHF. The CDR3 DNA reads TGTGCCAGCAGCCTCGAAGGGGGGGGCAATCAGCCCCAGCATTTT.

The CDR3 coding sequence is TGTGCCAGCAGTTACTCCCCCGGACAGGGGGATCGAGGCTACACCTTC. Its translation is CASSYSPGQGDRGYTF. The rearrangement uses TRBV6-5 and TRBJ1-2, with 10 positions matching TRBD1. CDR3 length: 16 amino acids. Losses at the gene ends were 0 bases for V and 8 bases for J; bases not matched to a gene: 9. The germline V gene has CDR1 MNHEY and CDR2 SVGAGI.

In nucleotides, the CDR3 is TGTGCCAGCAGCTTCCAGGGTGGTGGAAACACCATATATTTT. Translating it yields CASSFQGGGNTIYF. The rearrangement joins TRBV7-9 to TRBJ1-3; a possible D gene is TRBD1 (5 bases). V dropped 3 bases and J dropped 3 bases, with 9 bases sitting between them. The length of the CDR3 is 14 residues. Germline CDR1 reads SEHNR; CDR2 reads FQNEAQ (reference sequence).

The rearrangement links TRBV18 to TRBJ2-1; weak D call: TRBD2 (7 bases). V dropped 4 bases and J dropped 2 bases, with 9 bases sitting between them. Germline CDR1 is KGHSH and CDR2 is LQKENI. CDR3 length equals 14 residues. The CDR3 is CASSRGGTYNEQFF. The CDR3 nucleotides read TGTGCCAGCTCACGGGGGGGCACCTACAATGAGCAGTTCTTC.

The CDR3 coding sequence is TGTGCCAGCAGTTTGGGGACAGATATGACCTACGAGCAGTACTTC. Amino acid sequence: CASSLGTDMTYEQYF. The V and J genes are TRBV28 and TRBJ2-7; 7 bases align to TRBD1. J lost 2 bases, V lost 3 bases, and 7 bases had no gene match. Germline loops: CDR1 MDHEN, CDR2 SYDVKM. CDR3 length: 15 residues.

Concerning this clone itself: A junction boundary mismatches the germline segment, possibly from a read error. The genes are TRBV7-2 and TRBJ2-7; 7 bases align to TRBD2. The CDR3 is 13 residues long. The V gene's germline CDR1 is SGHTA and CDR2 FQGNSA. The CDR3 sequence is CASSPGGASGLSF. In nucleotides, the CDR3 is TGTGCCAGCAGCCCGGGCGGGGCTAGCGGACTGAGCTTC. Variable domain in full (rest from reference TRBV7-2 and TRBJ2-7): GAGVSQSPSNKVTEKGKDVELRCDPISGHTALYWYRQSLGQGLEFLIYFQGNSAPDKSGLPSDRFSAERTGGSVSTLTIQRTQQEDSAVYLCASSPGGASGLSFGPGTRLTVT.

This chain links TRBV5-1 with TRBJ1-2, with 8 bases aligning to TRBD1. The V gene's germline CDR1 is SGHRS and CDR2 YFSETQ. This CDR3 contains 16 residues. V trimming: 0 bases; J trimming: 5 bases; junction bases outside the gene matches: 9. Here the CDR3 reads CASSLGWTGNNYGYTF. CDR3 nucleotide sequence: TGCGCCAGCAGCTTGGGTTGGACAGGGAACAATTATGGCTACACCTTC. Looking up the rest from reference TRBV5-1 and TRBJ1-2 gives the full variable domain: KAGVTQTPRYLIKTRGQQVTLSCSPISGHRSVSWYQQTPGQGLQFLFEYFSETQRNKGNFPGRFSGRQFSNSRSEMNVSTLELGDSALYLCASSLGWTGNNYGYTFGSGTRLTVV.

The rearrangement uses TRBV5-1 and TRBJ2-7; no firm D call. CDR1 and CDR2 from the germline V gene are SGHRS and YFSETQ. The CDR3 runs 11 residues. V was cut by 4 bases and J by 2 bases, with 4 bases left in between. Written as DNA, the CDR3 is TGCGCCAGCAGCACTGCCTACGAGCAGTACTTC. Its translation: CASSTAYEQYF.

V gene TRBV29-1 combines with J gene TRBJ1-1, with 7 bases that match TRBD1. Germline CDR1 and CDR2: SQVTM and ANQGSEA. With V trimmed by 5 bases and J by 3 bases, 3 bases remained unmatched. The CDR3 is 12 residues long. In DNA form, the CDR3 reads TGCAGCGTTACAGGGGATTACACTGAAGCTTTCTTT. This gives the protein CSVTGDYTEAFF.

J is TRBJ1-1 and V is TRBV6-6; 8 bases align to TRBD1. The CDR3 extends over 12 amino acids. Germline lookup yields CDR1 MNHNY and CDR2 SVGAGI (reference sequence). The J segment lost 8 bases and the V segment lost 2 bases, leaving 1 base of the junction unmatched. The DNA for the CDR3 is TGTGCCAGCAGTTACCGGACAGGGGAAGCTTTCTTT. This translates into CASSYRTGEAFF.

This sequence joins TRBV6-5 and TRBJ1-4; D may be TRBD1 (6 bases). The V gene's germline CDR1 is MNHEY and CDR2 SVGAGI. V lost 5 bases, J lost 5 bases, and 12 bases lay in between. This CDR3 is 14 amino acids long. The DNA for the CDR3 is TGTGCCAGCAGTCCCGACAGGAAGAATGAAAAACTGTTTTTT. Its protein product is CASSPDRKNEKLFF.

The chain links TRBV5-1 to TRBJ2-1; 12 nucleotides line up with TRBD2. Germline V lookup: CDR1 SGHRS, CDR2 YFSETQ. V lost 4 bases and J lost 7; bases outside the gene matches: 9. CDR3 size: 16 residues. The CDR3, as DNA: TGCGCCAGCAGCGTGCTAGCGGGAGGGCCGTGGAATGAGCAGTTCTTC. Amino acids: CASSVLAGGPWNEQFF.

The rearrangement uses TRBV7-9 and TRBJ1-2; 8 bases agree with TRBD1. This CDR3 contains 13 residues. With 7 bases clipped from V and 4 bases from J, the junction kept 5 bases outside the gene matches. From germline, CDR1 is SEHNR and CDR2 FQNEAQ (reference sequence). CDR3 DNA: TGTGCCAGCACTGCCGACAGGGGCTATGGCTACACCTTC. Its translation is CASTADRGYGYTF.

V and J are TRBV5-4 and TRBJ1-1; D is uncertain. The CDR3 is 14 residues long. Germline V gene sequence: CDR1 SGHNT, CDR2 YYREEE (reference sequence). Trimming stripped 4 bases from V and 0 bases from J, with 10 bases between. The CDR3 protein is CASSPQYMNTEAFF. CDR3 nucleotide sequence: TGTGCCAGCAGCCCCCAGTACATGAACACTGAAGCTTTCTTT. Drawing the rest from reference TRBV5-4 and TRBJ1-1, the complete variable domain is ETGVTQSPTHLIKTRGQQVTLRCSSQSGHNTVSWYQQALGQGPQFIFQYYREEENGRGNFPPRFSGLQFPNYSSELNVNALELDDSALYLCASSPQYMNTEAFFGQGTRLTVV.

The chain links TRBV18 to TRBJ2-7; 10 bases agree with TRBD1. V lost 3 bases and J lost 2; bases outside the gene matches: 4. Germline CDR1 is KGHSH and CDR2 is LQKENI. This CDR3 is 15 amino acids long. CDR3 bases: TGTGCCAGCTCACCCCCCGGACAGGGGGCCTACGAGCAGTACTTC. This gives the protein CASSPPGQGAYEQYF.

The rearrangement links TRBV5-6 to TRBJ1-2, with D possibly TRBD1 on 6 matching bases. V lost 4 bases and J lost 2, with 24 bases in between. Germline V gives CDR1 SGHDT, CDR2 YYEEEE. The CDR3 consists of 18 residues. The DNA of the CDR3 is TGTGCCAGCAGCGATCTAAGGTGGTCGATCGGACAGAACTATGGCTACACCTTC. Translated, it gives CASSDLRWSIGQNYGYTF.

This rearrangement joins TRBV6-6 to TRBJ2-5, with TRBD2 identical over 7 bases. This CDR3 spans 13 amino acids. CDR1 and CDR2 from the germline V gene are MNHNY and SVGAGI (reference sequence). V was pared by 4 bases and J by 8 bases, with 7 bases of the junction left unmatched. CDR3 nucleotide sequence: TGTGCCAGCAGTTCGGGGGGAGATTTAACCCAGTACTTC. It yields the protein CASSSGGDLTQYF.